This T cell receptor (beta chain) is drawn from a study of blood T cell repertoires in COVID-19. Study-wide background: Material from acute and convalescent COVID-19 was sourced from the United States, Italy and Spain.

As originally analysed: Researchers report that nucleated cell counts were estimated from reference gene primer amplification. Clones were sequenced by immunoSEQ multiplex PCR, and TCRdb holds only the in-frame ones, with some missing. V and J calls plus clone size are reproduced from that table; the DNA served to infer D and trimming. Here the sample spans some 64,000 clones, roughly four fifths being singletons. CDR1 and CDR2 from the germline V gene are MRHNA and SNTAGT. The CDR3 totals 13 residues. V dropped 10 bases and J dropped 7; count of bases not matched to a gene: 7. The chain joins TRBV6-4 to TRBJ1-6, with TRBD1 matching over 7 bases. The sequence was collected from a human donor in a cohort sampled during active COVID-19. The sample was peripheral blood. The CDR3 DNA follows: TGTGCCACCCAGACAGGGAGGAATTCACCCCTCCACTTT. Residues: CATQTGRNSPLHF.